This T cell receptor (beta chain) was sequenced in a study of cytomegalovirus exposure and HLA in healthy donors. General study points: Cytomegalovirus status, reportedly, was diagnosed with high specificity and sensitivity by the classifier. There were a few CMV-associated chains whose specificity for CMV antigens was confirmed in vitro. Earlier analysis yielded a pattern in which most TCR beta V segments were productive about 90% or about 30% of the time.

This CDR3 spans 15 amino acids. Trimming pared 7 bases from V and 2 bases from J, leaving 12 bases between. Germline loops: CDR1 LNHDA, CDR2 SQIVND (reference sequence). Concerning this clone: Its antigen is undetermined.

The study ran its PCR with 60 Vbeta and 13 Jbeta primers. This table comes from immunoSEQ multiplex PCR, and its TCRdb copy is limited to in-frame clones, with some not included. This sample's clone table lists roughly 50,000 clones. The sequenced sample was PBMCs. The sequence derives from a woman in her sixties or seventies in good health and CMV-seropositive. The J gene is TRBJ1-6, the V gene TRBV19; D not resolved. CDR3 DNA: TGTGCCAGTATCGCGGGCGGGACCTATAATTCACCCCTCCACTTT. It specifies CASIAGGTYNSPLHF.